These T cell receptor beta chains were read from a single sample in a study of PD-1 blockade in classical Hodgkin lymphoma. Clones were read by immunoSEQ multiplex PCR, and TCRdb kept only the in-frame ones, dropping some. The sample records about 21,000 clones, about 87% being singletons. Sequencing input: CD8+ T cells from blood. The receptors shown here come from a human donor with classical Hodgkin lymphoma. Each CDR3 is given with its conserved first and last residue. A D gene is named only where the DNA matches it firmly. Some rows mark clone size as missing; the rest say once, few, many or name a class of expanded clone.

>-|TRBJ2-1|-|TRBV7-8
TGTGCCAGCAGCTTAGGACTAGTATCCTACAATGAGCAGTTCTTC
CASSLGLVSYNEQFF
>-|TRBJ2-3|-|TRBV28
TGTGCCAGCGAGTCCACGGGCTTGACAGATACGCAGTATTTT
CASESTGLTDTQYF
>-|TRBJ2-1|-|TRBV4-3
TGCGCCAGCAGCCAAGGGGGGTTGGGGGAGCAGTTCTTC
CASSQGGLGEQFF
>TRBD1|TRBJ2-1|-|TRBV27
TGTGCCAGCACCTCCGGGACAGGGGGCTACAATGAGCAGTTCTTC
CASTSGTGGYNEQFF
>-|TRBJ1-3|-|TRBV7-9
TGTGCCAGCAGCTTCCGGGACGGAGGATGGAACACCATATATTTT
CASSFRDGGWNTIYF
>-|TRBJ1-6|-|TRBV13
TGTGCCAGCAGCTTTTTAGTAGGACAGAATTCACCCCTCCACTTT
CASSFLVGQNSPLHF
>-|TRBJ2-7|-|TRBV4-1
TGCGCCAGCAGCCAAGACGGGCAGGGTCGGGACGAGCAGTACTTC
CASSQDGQGRDEQYF
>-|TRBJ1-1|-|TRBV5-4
TGTGCCAGCAGTCAGACTCAGGGGAGGACTGAAGCTTTCTTT
CASSQTQGRTEAFF
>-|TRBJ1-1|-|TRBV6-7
TGTGCCGATTCCGATTCCCAGCAAGCGGCCACTGAAGCTTTCTTT
CADSDSQQAATEAFF
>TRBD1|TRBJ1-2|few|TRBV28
TGTGCCAGCAGTTCCATCGGGACAGGGGGCGATGGCTACACCTTC
CASSSIGTGGDGYTF
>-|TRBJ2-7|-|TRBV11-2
TGTGCCAGCAGTCCGACGGCTGCCTACGAGCAGTACTTC
CASSPTAAYEQYF
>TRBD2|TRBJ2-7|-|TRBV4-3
TGCGCCAGCAGCCTATTTCTCGGGAGTGGGGAGGGCGAGCAGTACTTC
CASSLFLGSGEGEQYF
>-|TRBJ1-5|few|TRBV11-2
TGTGCCAGCAGCTTATCCGGACGGGGTCAGCCCCAGCATTTT
CASSLSGRGQPQHF
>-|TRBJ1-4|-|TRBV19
TGTGCCAGTAGATCACCCGTAGGGGCCTATGAAAAACTGTTTTTT
CASRSPVGAYEKLFF
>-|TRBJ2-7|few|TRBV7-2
TGTGCCAGCAGCACCCGGACCGCCGGCGAGCAGTACTTC
CASSTRTAGEQYF
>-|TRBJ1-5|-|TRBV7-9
TGTGCCAGCAGCCCGCCGGGCCAGGGGAAGCAGCCCCAGCATTTT
CASSPPGQGKQPQHF
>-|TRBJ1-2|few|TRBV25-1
TGTGCCAGCAGTGAATATAGCCAAATCGGGGGGCATGGCTACACCTTC
CASSEYSQIGGHGYTF
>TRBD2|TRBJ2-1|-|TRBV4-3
TGCGCCAGCAGCCCCAACCTAGCGGGAGAAGGCTACAATGAGCAGTTCTTC
CASSPNLAGEGYNEQFF
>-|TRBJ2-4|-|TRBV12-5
TGTGCTAGTACCTTGGGCAAAAACATTCAGTACTTC
CASTLGKNIQYF
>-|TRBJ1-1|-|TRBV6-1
TGTGCCAGCAGCCCCGGAGGTTTGAACACTGAAGCTTTCTTT
CASSPGGLNTEAFF
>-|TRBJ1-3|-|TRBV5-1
TGCGCCAGCAGCTTAGGGACCTCCAGCGCAAACACCATATATTTT
CASSLGTSSANTIYF
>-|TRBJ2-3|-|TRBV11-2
TGTGCCAGCAGCCCGGAGGTCGTAGATACGCAGTATTTT
CASSPEVVDTQYF
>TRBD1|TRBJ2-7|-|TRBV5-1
TGCGCCAGCAGCTTTGGGACAGGGGCCTACGAGCAGTACTTC
CASSFGTGAYEQYF
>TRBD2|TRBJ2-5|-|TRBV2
TGTGCCAGCGGGGCGGGGGAGATGCAAGAGACCCAGTACTTC
CASGAGEMQETQYF
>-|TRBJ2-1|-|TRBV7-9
TGTGCCAGCAGCCCCCTCAGCGTCGGACCCTCTTACAATGAGCAGTTCTTC
CASSPLSVGPSYNEQFF
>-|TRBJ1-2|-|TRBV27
TGTGCCAGCAGCATAGGCCCTCTAAGGGGCTACACCTTC
CASSIGPLRGYTF
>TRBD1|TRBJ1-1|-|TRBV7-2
TGTGCCAGCAGCTTAGAGACAGGGGGGCACACTGAAGCTTTCTTT
CASSLETGGHTEAFF
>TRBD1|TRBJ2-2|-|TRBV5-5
TGTGCCAGCAGCTTGGCGGGACAGGGGGTGAACACCGGGGAGCTGTTTTTT
CASSLAGQGVNTGELFF
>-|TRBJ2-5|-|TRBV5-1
TGCGCCAGCAGCGTCGGACAGTGGGAGACCCAGTACTTC
CASSVGQWETQYF
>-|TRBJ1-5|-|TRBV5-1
TGCGCCAGCAGCTTGGAGGGGGTGAGCAATCAGCCCCAGCATTTT
CASSLEGVSNQPQHF
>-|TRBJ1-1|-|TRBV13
TGTGCCAGCAGCTTAGCGGACAGCCCCCTTTTAAACACTGAAGCTTTCTTT
CASSLADSPLLNTEAFF
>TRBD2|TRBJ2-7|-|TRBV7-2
TGTGCCAGCAGCCTAGCGGGGTTTAACGAGCAGTACTTC
CASSLAGFNEQYF
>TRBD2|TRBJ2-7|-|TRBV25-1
TGTGCCAGCAGTGCCGGGGGCGGACTAGCGGGAGCCTCCTACGAGCAGTACTTC
CASSAGGGLAGASYEQYF
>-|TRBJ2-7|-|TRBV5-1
TGCGCCAGCAGCTCTTCGCAATCCTACGAGCAGTACTTC
CASSSSQSYEQYF
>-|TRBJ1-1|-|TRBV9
TGTGCCAGCAGCGTAGACCCCCAGCGACCGAACACTGAAGCTTTCTTT
CASSVDPQRPNTEAFF
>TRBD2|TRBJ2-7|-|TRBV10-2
TGCGCCAGCAGCGAACCAGGGAGGGTTGTCCACGAGCAGTACTTC
CASSEPGRVVHEQYF
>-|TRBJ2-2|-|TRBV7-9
TGTGCCAGCAGCCCCAGCCCCGGGGAGCTGTTTTTT
CASSPSPGELFF
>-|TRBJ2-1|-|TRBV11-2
TGTGCCAGCAGTCGTTCAGTGGAGCAGTTCTTC
CASSRSVEQFF
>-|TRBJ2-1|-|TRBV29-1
TGCAGCGCCTTACAGGGTTCTTTCGGTGAGGAGCAGTTCTTC
CSALQGSFGEEQFF
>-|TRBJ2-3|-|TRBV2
TGTGCCCCGGTGCGTGGGGGACGCAGCGGAAGGGGGGGGTATTTT
CAPVRGGRSGRGGYF
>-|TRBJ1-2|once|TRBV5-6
TGTGCCAGCAGACCAGCGGCAGGAAACTATGGCTACACCTTC
CASRPAAGNYGYTF
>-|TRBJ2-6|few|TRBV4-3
TGCGCCAGCAGCCAAGAAGGGGAAGCCTCTGGGGCCAACGTCCTGACTTTC
CASSQEGEASGANVLTF
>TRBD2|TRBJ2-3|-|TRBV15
TGTGCCACCAGCAGGATAGCGGGAGGCGTGGATACGCAGTATTTT
CATSRIAGGVDTQYF
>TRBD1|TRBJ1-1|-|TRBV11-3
TGTGCCAGCAGCTTAGAAGGGACAGGGGGCTTTGGGAAAAACACTGAAGCTTTCTTT
CASSLEGTGGFGKNTEAFF
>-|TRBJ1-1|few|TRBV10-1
TGCGCCAGCAGTGACCAGACCGCCATGAACACTGAAGCTTTCTTT
CASSDQTAMNTEAFF
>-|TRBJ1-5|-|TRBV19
TGTGCCAGTGAGTTTTCTGGGGGCAATCAGCCCCAGCATTTT
CASEFSGGNQPQHF
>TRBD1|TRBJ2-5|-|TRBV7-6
TGTGCCAGCAGCACGGGGACAGGGGACCAAGAGACCCAGTACTTC
CASSTGTGDQETQYF
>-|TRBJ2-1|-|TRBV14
TGTGCCAGCACGTCGTACGAGGCCTCCTACAATGAGCAGTTCTTC
CASTSYEASYNEQFF
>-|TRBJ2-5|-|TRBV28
TGTGCCAGCAGCCTACAGAGTTTTCAAGAGACCCAGTACTTC
CASSLQSFQETQYF
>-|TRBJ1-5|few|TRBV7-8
TGTGCCAGCGGGGGTTCCTTAGGGGTTTATAGCAATCAGCCCCAGCATTTT
CASGGSLGVYSNQPQHF
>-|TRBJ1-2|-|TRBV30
TGTGCCTGGAGTGGGCAGGGAGCTAACTATGGCTACACCTTC
CAWSGQGANYGYTF
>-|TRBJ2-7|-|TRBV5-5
TGTGCCAGCAGCTTGGTTCCCTACGAGCAGTACTTC
CASSLVPYEQYF
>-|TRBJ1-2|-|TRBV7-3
TGTGCCAGCAGCCCTCACAGGCAAGCTAACTATGGCTACACCTTC
CASSPHRQANYGYTF
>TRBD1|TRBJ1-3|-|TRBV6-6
TGTGCCAGCAGTTACGTACAGGGGGGAAACACCATATATTTT
CASSYVQGGNTIYF
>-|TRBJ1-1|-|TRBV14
TGTGCCAGCAGCCAAGGGGCTTGGCGGAACTTGAACACTGAAGCTTTCTTT
CASSQGAWRNLNTEAFF
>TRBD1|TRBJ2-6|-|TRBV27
TGTGCCAGCAGTTCCCCGACAGGGAAGGCTGGGGCCAACGTCCTGACTTTC
CASSSPTGKAGANVLTF
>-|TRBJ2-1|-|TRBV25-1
TGTGCCAGCAGTGAATTAGCTGGGATCCACAATGAGCAGTTCTTC
CASSELAGIHNEQFF
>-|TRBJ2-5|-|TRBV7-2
TGTGCCAGCAGCTTAGAAGGCCAGGGGCAAGAGACCCAGTACTTC
CASSLEGQGQETQYF
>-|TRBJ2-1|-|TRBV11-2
TGTGCCAGCAGCTTAGACTGGGTACTGAATGAGCAGTTCTTC
CASSLDWVLNEQFF